The clone carrying this T cell receptor beta chain was seen a handful of times. Its antigen is undetermined. This entry comes from a study of blood T cells in healthy people across ages. Study-level points and caveats: Naive T cell percentage showed a strong correlation with the diversity of TCR beta.

It was ten milliliters of peripheral blood that were drawn from each donor. V lost 3 bases and J lost 4, with 10 bases in between. Germline values: CDR1 SGDLS, CDR2 YYNGEE. CDR3 length equals 13 residues. Using a J-beta primer mix together with a sample-barcoded 5' primer, a second PCR was run for roughly 7 to 12 cycles. TCRdb reprocessed the 5' RACE reads via MiXCR and lists one record per CDR3 protein. The table has hundreds of thousands of distinct CDR3 sequences, over 20% seen once; the top ten hold roughly 3.7%. Sample: blood. The V and J genes are TRBV9 and TRBJ2-5; D could derive from TRBD1 or TRBD2 (5 bases each). This clonotype was obtained from a man in his sixties or seventies in good health. In DNA form, the CDR3 reads TGTGCCAGCAGCGCTGGGACGGCAGAGACCCAGTACTTC. It is translated as CASSAGTAETQYF.